A selection of T cell receptor beta chains follows, all from one sample in a study of control samples from healthy donors and cancer patients. The repertoire was sequenced with immunoSEQ multiplex PCR; TCRdb's copy has only in-frame clones and lacks some. The sample has over 150,000 clones, about nine tenths seen once. The material sequenced was blood. The receptor source for this set is a woman aged 40 to 49 in good health. Both conserved end residues are part of each CDR3. Each record gives: J gene, clone size, V gene, D gene, CDR3 DNA, CDR3 protein. The D gene is left open where the match is weak. Not all rows give a size; the values are once, few, many and, for expanded clones, a class.

j_call: TRBJ2-5
clone_size: .
v_call: TRBV3-1/TRBV3-2
d_call: TRBD2
cdr3_nt: TGTGCCAGCAGCCAAGTAGCGGGGCGCCGTATTGGAGAGACCCAGTACTTC
cdr3_aa: CASSQVAGRRIGETQYF

j_call: TRBJ2-1
clone_size: .
v_call: TRBV6-5
d_call: .
cdr3_nt: TGTGCCAGCAGTTACTTAGGACAGCTCAATGAGCAGTTCTTC
cdr3_aa: CASSYLGQLNEQFF

j_call: TRBJ1-2
clone_size: .
v_call: TRBV18
d_call: .
cdr3_nt: TGTGCCAGCTCCAGTCCCTTGAGAGAACCTCCCACCTTC
cdr3_aa: CASSSPLREPPTF

j_call: TRBJ2-1
clone_size: .
v_call: TRBV7-7
d_call: .
cdr3_nt: TGTGCCAGCAGCTCTCACGGTCGGCGACACTCCTACAATGAGCAGTTCTTC
cdr3_aa: CASSSHGRRHSYNEQFF

j_call: TRBJ2-1
clone_size: .
v_call: TRBV29-1
d_call: TRBD1
cdr3_nt: TGCAGCCTTTATACAGGGGGAGTAGACAATGAGCAGTTCTTC
cdr3_aa: CSLYTGGVDNEQFF

j_call: TRBJ1-5
clone_size: .
v_call: TRBV5-1
d_call: .
cdr3_nt: TGCGCCAGCAGCTTGGAAGGGGGGCAGCCCCAGCATTTT
cdr3_aa: CASSLEGGQPQHF

j_call: TRBJ2-5
clone_size: .
v_call: TRBV5-1
d_call: .
cdr3_nt: TGCGCCAGCAGCTCAGGGACCCCCCCGGAGACCCAGTACTTC
cdr3_aa: CASSSGTPPETQYF

j_call: TRBJ2-5
clone_size: .
v_call: TRBV12-3/TRBV12-4
d_call: .
cdr3_nt: TGTGCCAGCAAGGGGGTGGGACAAGAGACCCAGTACTTC
cdr3_aa: CASKGVGQETQYF

j_call: TRBJ2-7
clone_size: .
v_call: TRBV7-9
d_call: .
cdr3_nt: TGTGCCAGCAGCTTAGCGCTCCCGCCACGGGAGCAGTACTTC
cdr3_aa: CASSLALPPREQYF

j_call: TRBJ1-4
clone_size: .
v_call: TRBV27
d_call: TRBD1
cdr3_nt: TGTGCCAGCAGTACCGCAGGGGGGTCTAATGAAAAACTGTTTTTT
cdr3_aa: CASSTAGGSNEKLFF

j_call: TRBJ2-7
clone_size: .
v_call: TRBV3-1/TRBV3-2
d_call: .
cdr3_nt: TGTGCCAGCAGTGAATCTCAGGGGCGGGGCCGCGAGCAGTACTTC
cdr3_aa: CASSESQGRGREQYF

j_call: TRBJ2-3
clone_size: .
v_call: TRBV20-1
d_call: .
cdr3_nt: TGCAGTCCTAGAGAAAGAGATACGCAGTATTTT
cdr3_aa: CSPRERDTQYF

j_call: TRBJ2-1
clone_size: .
v_call: TRBV29-1
d_call: TRBD1
cdr3_nt: TGCAGCGTCGCCGGGGGACAGGGGATTCCTTGGAATGAGCAGTTCTTC
cdr3_aa: CSVAGGQGIPWNEQFF

j_call: TRBJ1-2
clone_size: .
v_call: TRBV5-5
d_call: .
cdr3_nt: TGTGCCAGCAGCTGGGCCTCGGATAGAAACTATGGCTACACCTTC
cdr3_aa: CASSWASDRNYGYTF

j_call: TRBJ2-5
clone_size: .
v_call: TRBV5-1
d_call: .
cdr3_nt: TGCGCCAGCTGTGGGCAGGGAGCAGAGACCCAGTACTTC
cdr3_aa: CASCGQGAETQYF

j_call: TRBJ2-1
clone_size: .
v_call: TRBV6-5
d_call: TRBD2
cdr3_nt: TGTGCCAGCAGTCAAAGCGGGGGGAGACCCAATGAGCAGTTCTTC
cdr3_aa: CASSQSGGRPNEQFF

j_call: TRBJ1-3
clone_size: .
v_call: TRBV10-2
d_call: .
cdr3_nt: TGCGCCAGCAGTAGTTTTAACAGGGAAGGATCTGGAAACACCATATATTTT
cdr3_aa: CASSSFNREGSGNTIYF

j_call: TRBJ1-1
clone_size: .
v_call: TRBV5-4
d_call: .
cdr3_nt: TGTGCCAGCAGCCCCGGGGGCGGCTCGAACACTGAAGCTTTCTTT
cdr3_aa: CASSPGGGSNTEAFF

j_call: TRBJ1-2
clone_size: .
v_call: TRBV6-5
d_call: .
cdr3_nt: TGTGCCAGCAGTCCTTACCGAGGGGTTCCCTATGGCTACACCTTC
cdr3_aa: CASSPYRGVPYGYTF

j_call: TRBJ1-4
clone_size: .
v_call: TRBV27
d_call: TRBD1
cdr3_nt: TGTGCCAGCAGTTTATTGGGGACAGGGGAGGAAAAACTGTTTTTT
cdr3_aa: CASSLLGTGEEKLFF

j_call: TRBJ1-1
clone_size: .
v_call: TRBV9
d_call: TRBD1
cdr3_nt: TGTGCCAGCAGCGGGCTGACAGGGGGCACTGAAGCTTTCTTT
cdr3_aa: CASSGLTGGTEAFF

j_call: TRBJ2-2
clone_size: .
v_call: TRBV7-2
d_call: .
cdr3_nt: TGTGCCAGGCCCCTGGCAGGCCTAAACACCGGGGAGCTGTTTTTT
cdr3_aa: CARPLAGLNTGELFF

j_call: TRBJ2-3
clone_size: .
v_call: TRBV19
d_call: TRBD2
cdr3_nt: TGTGCCAGCACCTCCGGAGCGGGGGGTATGGCAGATACGCAGTATTTT
cdr3_aa: CASTSGAGGMADTQYF

j_call: TRBJ2-2
clone_size: .
v_call: TRBV7-6
d_call: .
cdr3_nt: TGTGCCAGCAGACGGGACGGACTCACCGGGGAGCTGTTTTTT
cdr3_aa: CASRRDGLTGELFF

j_call: TRBJ2-1
clone_size: .
v_call: TRBV7-6
d_call: .
cdr3_nt: TGTGCCAGCACAAACCTTGACCAAATTAGTGGTGAGCAGTTCTTC
cdr3_aa: CASTNLDQISGEQFF

j_call: TRBJ1-5
clone_size: .
v_call: TRBV19
d_call: .
cdr3_nt: TGTGCCAGTAGTATGGGATCCAGGGGCAATCAGCCCCAGCATTTT
cdr3_aa: CASSMGSRGNQPQHF

j_call: TRBJ2-7
clone_size: .
v_call: TRBV12-3/TRBV12-4
d_call: TRBD1
cdr3_nt: TGTGCCAGCAGTAAGGGGACAGGGAGAGTTTTC
cdr3_aa: CASSKGTGRVF

j_call: TRBJ2-1
clone_size: .
v_call: TRBV18
d_call: .
cdr3_nt: TGTGCCAGCTCTCGCAAGCCGATCACCTCCTACAATGAGCAGTTCTTC
cdr3_aa: CASSRKPITSYNEQFF

j_call: TRBJ1-1
clone_size: .
v_call: TRBV5-1
d_call: .
cdr3_nt: TGCGCCAGCAGCGGCATACAGGGAGGCGGCGAAGCTTTCTTT
cdr3_aa: CASSGIQGGGEAFF

j_call: TRBJ2-1
clone_size: .
v_call: TRBV3-1/TRBV3-2
d_call: .
cdr3_nt: TGTGCCAGCAGCCAAGATCCCGCGACAGACTACAATGAGCAGTTCTTC
cdr3_aa: CASSQDPATDYNEQFF

j_call: TRBJ1-3
clone_size: .
v_call: TRBV3-1/TRBV3-2
d_call: .
cdr3_nt: TGTGCCAGCAGCCCGAGGGGGTTCTCTGGAAACACCATATATTTT
cdr3_aa: CASSPRGFSGNTIYF

j_call: TRBJ1-5
clone_size: .
v_call: TRBV10-3
d_call: .
cdr3_nt: TGTGCCAGCTCGCAGGGGATTAGCAATCAGCCCCAGCATTTT
cdr3_aa: CASSQGISNQPQHF

j_call: TRBJ1-1
clone_size: .
v_call: TRBV5-5
d_call: .
cdr3_nt: TGTGCCAGCAGCCAATTGTGGACAGAGAACACTGAAGCTTTCTTT
cdr3_aa: CASSQLWTENTEAFF

j_call: TRBJ2-1
clone_size: .
v_call: TRBV6-5
d_call: TRBD2
cdr3_nt: TGTGCCAGCAGTTATTCATGGACTAGAGTCGACAATGAGCAGTTCTTC
cdr3_aa: CASSYSWTRVDNEQFF

j_call: TRBJ2-7
clone_size: .
v_call: TRBV5-5
d_call: TRBD2
cdr3_nt: TGTGCCAGCAGCTTGGACAGGCGCGGGGGGGAGCAGTACTTC
cdr3_aa: CASSLDRRGGEQYF

j_call: TRBJ2-1
clone_size: .
v_call: TRBV6-5
d_call: TRBD1
cdr3_nt: TGTGCCAGCAGCCAGGACAGGCCCGCAGGGCAGTTCTTC
cdr3_aa: CASSQDRPAGQFF

j_call: TRBJ2-7
clone_size: .
v_call: TRBV4-1
d_call: TRBD2
cdr3_nt: TGCGCCAGCAGCCAAGCCCTAGCGGGGCCTGCCTCCGGGAGTTACGAGCAGTACTTC
cdr3_aa: CASSQALAGPASGSYEQYF

j_call: TRBJ1-1
clone_size: .
v_call: TRBV7-7
d_call: TRBD1
cdr3_nt: TGTGCCAGCAGCAGGGGGCTTGGGACTGAAGCTTTCTTT
cdr3_aa: CASSRGLGTEAFF

j_call: TRBJ2-3
clone_size: .
v_call: TRBV6-5
d_call: .
cdr3_nt: TGTGCCAGCAGTTACAGGGTGGGGACAGATACGCAGTATTTT
cdr3_aa: CASSYRVGTDTQYF

j_call: TRBJ1-1
clone_size: once
v_call: TRBV28
d_call: .
cdr3_nt: TGTGCCAGCAGTACCACGACCGATACTTCGCTGAAGGCTTTCTTT
cdr3_aa: CASSTTTDTSLKAFF

j_call: TRBJ2-3
clone_size: .
v_call: TRBV2
d_call: TRBD2
cdr3_nt: TGTGCCAGCAGTTTTAAGCGGGGGGGCACAGATACGCAGTATTTT
cdr3_aa: CASSFKRGGTDTQYF

j_call: TRBJ1-5
clone_size: .
v_call: TRBV6-6
d_call: TRBD1
cdr3_nt: TGTGCCAGCAGTTACGTGGACAGGGTGGATCAGCCCCAGCATTTT
cdr3_aa: CASSYVDRVDQPQHF

j_call: TRBJ1-1
clone_size: .
v_call: TRBV27
d_call: .
cdr3_nt: TGTGCCAGCAGTTTATTGGGGGGCCCTGAAGCTTTCTTT
cdr3_aa: CASSLLGGPEAFF